The source of this T cell receptor beta chain is a study of T-cell reconstitution after alpha-beta-depleted transplantation in children. The V end was cut by 4 bases, the J end by 3 bases, with 10 bases between. Germline-derived CDR1 and CDR2 are LGHDT and YNNKEL (reference sequence). CDR3 length equals 13 residues. This clonotype was counted at least ten times. Preparation of the TCRbeta library used unique molecular identifiers. TCRdb fed the PCR reads into MiXCR, producing one record per CDR3 protein. Counted here are 150,000 to 200,000 distinct CDR3 sequences, roughly 10% occurring once; the ten biggest clones make up roughly 13%.

Sequences were derived from PBMCs, sampled before TCRalphabeta/CD19-depleted stem cell transplant. The V call is TRBV3-1, the J call TRBJ2-7, with a possible D match to TRBD1 (6 bases). This receptor was obtained from a boy aged 2 to 9 with acute myeloid leukemia, due to receive a stem cell transplant. This CDR3 is CASSRGHSYEQYV. CDR3 DNA sequence: TGTGCCAGCAGCCGGGGACACAGCTACGAGCAGTACGTC.